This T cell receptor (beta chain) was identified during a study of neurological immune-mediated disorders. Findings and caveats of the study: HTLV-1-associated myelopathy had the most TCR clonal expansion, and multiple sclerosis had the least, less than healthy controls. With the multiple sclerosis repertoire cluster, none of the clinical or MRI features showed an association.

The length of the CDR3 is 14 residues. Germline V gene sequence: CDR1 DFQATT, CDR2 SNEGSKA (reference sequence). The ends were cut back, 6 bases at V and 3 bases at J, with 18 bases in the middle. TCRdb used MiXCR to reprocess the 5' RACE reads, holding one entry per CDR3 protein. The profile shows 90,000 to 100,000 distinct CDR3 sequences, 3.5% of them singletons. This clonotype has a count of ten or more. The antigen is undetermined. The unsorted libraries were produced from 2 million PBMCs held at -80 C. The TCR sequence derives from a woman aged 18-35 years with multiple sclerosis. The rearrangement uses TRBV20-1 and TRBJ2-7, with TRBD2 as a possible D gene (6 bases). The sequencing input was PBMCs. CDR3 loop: CSAREASDDYEQYF. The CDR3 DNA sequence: TGCAGTGCCAGGGAAGCTAGCGATGACTACGAGCAGTACTTC.